This TCR beta chain was captured in a study of blood T cells in healthy people across ages. Whole-study results and caveats: Older age went with lower TCR beta diversity per million T cells, in a roughly linear way.

A second PCR, run for roughly 6 to 11 cycles, used a sample-barcoded 5' primer plus a J-beta primer mix. Every molecule of cDNA carried a tag from a template-switch adaptor with 12 random nucleotides. TCRdb used MiXCR to reprocess the 5' RACE reads, holding one entry per CDR3 protein. The sample holds fewer than 900,000 distinct CDR3 sequences, 35% to 45% seen once. A remark on this clonotype: Its target is unknown. This may be a read error, as it is one base from a much larger clone.

CDR3 size: 11 residues. Germline V gene data show CDR1 as SNHLY and CDR2 as FYNNEI. V dropped 5 bases and J dropped 11 bases, with 12 bases sitting between them. Material: blood. This TCR was recovered from a woman aged 60 to 75 in good health. This chain connects TRBV2 to TRBJ2-5; D is uncertain. CDR3 region: CASSMVNEQYF. The CDR3 coding sequence is TGTGCCAGCAGTATGGTCAATGAGCAGTACTTC.